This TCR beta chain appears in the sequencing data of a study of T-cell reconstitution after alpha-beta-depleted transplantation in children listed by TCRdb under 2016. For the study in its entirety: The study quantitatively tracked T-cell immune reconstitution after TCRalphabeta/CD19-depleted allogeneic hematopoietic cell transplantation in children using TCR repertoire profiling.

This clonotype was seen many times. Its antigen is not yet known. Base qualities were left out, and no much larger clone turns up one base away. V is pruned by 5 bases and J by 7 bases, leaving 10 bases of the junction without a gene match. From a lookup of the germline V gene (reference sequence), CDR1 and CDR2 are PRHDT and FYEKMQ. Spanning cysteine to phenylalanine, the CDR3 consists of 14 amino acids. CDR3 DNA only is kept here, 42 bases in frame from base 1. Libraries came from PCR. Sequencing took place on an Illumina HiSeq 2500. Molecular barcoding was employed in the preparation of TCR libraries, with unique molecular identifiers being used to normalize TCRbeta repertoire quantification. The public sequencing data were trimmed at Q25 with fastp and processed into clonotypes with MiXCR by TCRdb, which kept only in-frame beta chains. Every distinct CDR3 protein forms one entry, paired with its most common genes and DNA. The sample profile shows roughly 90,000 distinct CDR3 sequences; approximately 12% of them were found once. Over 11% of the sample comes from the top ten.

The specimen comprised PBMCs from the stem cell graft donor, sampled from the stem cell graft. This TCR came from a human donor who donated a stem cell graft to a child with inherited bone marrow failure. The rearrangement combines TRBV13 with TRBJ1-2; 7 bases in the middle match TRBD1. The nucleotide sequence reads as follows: TGTGCCAGCAGCGAATCGGACAGGCCGGGTGGCTACACCTTC. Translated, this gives CASSESDRPGGYTF.